The following is a T cell receptor beta chain sequence with its context. The entry originates in a study of blood T cell repertoires in COVID-19. Study-level background: Specimens from acute and convalescent COVID-19 originated in the United States, Italy and Spain. T cells, B-cell-depleted T cells, or PBMCs supplied cDNA or gDNA.

Source study methods: Reference gene primer amplification gave nucleated cell count estimates. TCRdb's copy holds only in-frame clones and misses some; the assay was immunoSEQ multiplex PCR. V, J and clone size are taken as reported in that table, and D and trimming were inferred from the DNA itself. The table includes some 350,000 clones, 90% detected once. Sequenced: peripheral blood. This TCR was recovered from a man between 18 and 29 years old with active or convalescent COVID-19.

This CDR3 is CASSQANTGVKGDNEQFF. The CDR3 region has the DNA TGTGCCAGCAGCCAAGCAAACACAGGGGTAAAGGGAGACAATGAGCAGTTCTTC. V is TRBV4-2 and J is TRBJ2-1; TRBD1 matches at 7 bases. The CDR3 spans 18 residues. Unmatched junction bases numbered 14, after V lost 1 base and J lost 5 bases. The germline gives CDR1 LGHNA, CDR2 YNFKEQ.